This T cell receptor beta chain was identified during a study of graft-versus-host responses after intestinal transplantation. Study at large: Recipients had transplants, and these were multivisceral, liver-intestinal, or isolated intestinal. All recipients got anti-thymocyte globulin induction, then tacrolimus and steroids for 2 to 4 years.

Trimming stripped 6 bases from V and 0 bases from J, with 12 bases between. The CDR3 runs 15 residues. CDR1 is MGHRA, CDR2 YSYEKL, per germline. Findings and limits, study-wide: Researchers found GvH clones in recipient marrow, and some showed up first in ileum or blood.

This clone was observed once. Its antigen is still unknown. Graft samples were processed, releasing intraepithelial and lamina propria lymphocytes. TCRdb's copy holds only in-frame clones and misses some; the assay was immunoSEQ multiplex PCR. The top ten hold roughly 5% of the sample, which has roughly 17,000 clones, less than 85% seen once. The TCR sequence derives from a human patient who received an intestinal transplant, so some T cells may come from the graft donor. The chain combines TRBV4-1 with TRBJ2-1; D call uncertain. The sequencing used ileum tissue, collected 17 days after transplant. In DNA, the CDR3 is TGCGCCAGCAGTCGAGACGTCTCCTCCTACAATGAGCAGTTCTTC. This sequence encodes CASSRDVSSYNEQFF.